Presented here are 13 T cell receptor beta chains from one specimen sequenced in a study of tumor-infiltrating lymphocytes in primary liver carcinoma. Taking 20-30 mg of unsorted bulk tissue, the authors co-extracted RNA and DNA. A constant-region primer served to make TCR beta cDNA from about 500 ng total RNA. Researchers made the TCR beta libraries by running three nested multiplex PCR rounds with slightly modified ARM-PCR. Amplification in the first two PCR rounds was performed using TRBV1-TRBV30 forward primers and a C-beta reverse primer for 9 to 11 cycles each. Using its own MiXCR run on the multiplex PCR reads, TCRdb lists one record per CDR3 protein. This table holds about 99,000 distinct CDR3 sequences, approximately 71% found once. The sample taken for sequencing was liver tumor tissue from sampling region 5. The subset: tumor region T5, tumor centre. Every receptor here comes from a woman in her sixties with primary liver carcinoma and hepatitis B virus infection.

This clonotype is medium-sized (0.01 to 0.1%) by share. This chain connects TRBV11-2 to TRBJ2-3; no reliable D call. The CDR3 has 15 residues. V gave up 9 bases and J gave up 7 bases, with 23 bases separating them. The germline gives CDR1 SGHAT, CDR2 FQNNGV. The CDR3 loop is CASTSTPAGAYTQYF. In DNA form, the CDR3 reads TGTGCCAGTACGAGTACTCCCGCAGGAGCGTATACGCAGTATTTT.

The chain couples TRBV20-1 to TRBJ2-7; no definite D call. V lost 8 bases and J 2 bases, leaving 10 bases between the germline ends. The CDR3 is made up of 11 amino acids. Germline CDR1 and CDR2: DFQATT and SNEGSKA (reference sequence). CDR3 sequence: CSFGPTYEQYF. The CDR3 coding sequence is TGCAGTTTCGGCCCCACCTACGAGCAGTACTTC.

The J gene is TRBJ2-1, the V gene TRBV18, with TRBD1 matching 9 bases. Matching the DNA end better, TRBJ2-7 makes the J call doubtful. This CDR3 region has 16 residues. Germline V gives CDR1 KGHSH, CDR2 LQKENI. CDR3 protein: CASSLTGTGSYNEQYF. In DNA, the CDR3 is TGTGCCAGCTCACTTACCGGGACAGGGTCTTACAATGAGCAGTACTTC.

With respect to this clonotype: A read error may explain this, as a much larger clone is one base away. The chain couples TRBV28 to TRBJ1-6; D unresolved. The CDR3 is 11 residues long. Germline V gene sequence: CDR1 MDHEN, CDR2 SYDVKM. The CDR3 loop is CACSAYSPLHF. DNA for the CDR3: TGTGCCTGCAGTGCCTATTCACCCCTCCACTTT.

Details on this clonotype: The junction shows a germline mismatch at one end, possibly a read error. Here the CDR3 DNA reads TGTGCCAGTAGCTTAGCCGCGAGGAACAATGAGCAGTTCTTC. Its protein is CASSLAARNNEQFF. The rearrangement joins TRBV11-2 to TRBJ2-1, with unresolved D. Per the germline V gene, CDR1 is SGHAT and CDR2 is FQNNGV. CDR3 size: 14 residues.

Sample share makes this clonotype medium-sized (0.01 to 0.1%). The rearrangement links TRBV11-2 to TRBJ2-1, with D tentatively TRBD1 (5 bases). Germline V CDR1 and CDR2: SGHAT, FQNNGV. The CDR3 covers 13 residues. The V and J ends lost 1 base and 4 bases respectively, with 5 bases between them. The CDR3 DNA sequence: TGTGCCAGCAGCTTAGGACAGTACAATGAGCAGTTCTTC. Its translation is CASSLGQYNEQFF.

This clonotype showed up many times. The chain links TRBV5-1 to TRBJ2-5, with 11 nucleotides matching TRBD1. V shed 2 bases and J 2 bases; nucleotides not matched to a gene: 2. Germline assignment: CDR1 SGHRS and CDR2 YFSETQ. This CDR3 spans 15 amino acids. The CDR3 DNA is TGCGCCAGCAGCTTTGGGGACAGGGGGCAAGAGACCCAGTACTTC. Protein sequence: CASSFGDRGQETQYF.

In this sample, this clonotype turned up once. One base away lies a much larger clone, so this may be a sequencing read error. The rearrangement uses TRBV5-6 and TRBJ2-3; D call uncertain. Germline-derived CDR1 and CDR2 are SGHDT and YYEEEE. The CDR3 is 13 residues long. The CDR3 DNA is TGTGCCTGCAGCTTGTCTGATACAGATACGCAGTATTTT. It is translated as CACSLSDTDTQYF.

This clonotype was counted at least ten times. The J gene is TRBJ2-1, the V gene TRBV13, with TRBD2 identical over 7 bases. This CDR3 spans 15 amino acids. Germline CDR1 reads PRHDT; CDR2 reads FYEKMQ (reference sequence). Losses at the gene ends were 3 bases for V and 4 bases for J; bases not matched to a gene: 6. The CDR3 nucleotides are TGTGCCAGCAGCTTCCGACTAGCTAGGTACAATGAGCAGTTCTTC. Translation gives CASSFRLARYNEQFF.

The V gene is TRBV5-6, the J gene TRBJ2-1, with 9 bases matching TRBD2. The CDR3 length is 15 residues. Trimming removed 4 bases from V and 4 bases from J; junction bases left unmatched: 6. The germline CDR1 and CDR2 sequences are SGHDT and YYEEEE. The DNA for the CDR3 is TGTGCCAGCAGCATGCAGGGACTAGCTTACAATGAGCAGTTCTTC. Translation gives CASSMQGLAYNEQFF.

Details on this clonotype: The junction departs from the called germline gene at one end, perhaps through a read error. This sequence joins TRBV7-9 and TRBJ1-1; 7 bases are a match to TRBD1. The germline CDR1 and CDR2 sequences are SEHNR and FQNEAQ (reference sequence). The CDR3 spans 13 residues. CDR3 DNA: TGTGCCATCACCATACAGGGGAACACTGTAGCTTTCTTT. This sequence encodes CAITIQGNTVAFF.

In the case of this clonotype: At one of its ends the junction is not consistent with the germline gene, which may arise from a read error. The V and J genes are TRBV12-3 or TRBV12-4 and TRBJ1-5, with D hard to call. The CDR3 is 15 amino acids. The CDR3 nucleotides read TGTGTCAGCAGTTTAGGTCGGACGGAAAATCAGCTCCAGCATTTT. It translates to CVSSLGRTENQLQHF.

This clonotype occurred once. V is TRBV12-3 or TRBV12-4 and J is TRBJ2-1; 9 positions match TRBD2. The V gene end was trimmed by 4 bases and the J gene end by 10 bases; junction bases not matched to a gene: 11. The CDR3 length is 15 residues. This chain's CDR3 is CASSSVSGGFGEQFF. The CDR3 DNA is TGTGCCAGCAGTTCAGTAAGCGGGGGGTTTGGGGAGCAGTTCTTC.